The next 3 T cell receptor beta chains were all read from a single sample in a study of regulatory and conventional T cells in RAG deficiency. Measured with immunoSEQ multiplex PCR; TCRdb has only the in-frame clones, and not every one. The sample holds around 29,000 clones, nearly 95% seen once. The sorted conventional CD4+ T cells were CD25-low and CD127-high, with genomic DNA sequenced. The sample also formed part of further work on regulatory T cells. That publication notes: Amplification used 52 TRBV primers and 13 TRBJ primers.

Specimen: CD25- CD4+ T cells sorted from blood. All receptors come from a human donor in good health.

This clone was observed once. The chain has TRBV7-2 and TRBJ2-5, with D tentatively TRBD2 (6 bases). Per germline, CDR1 SGHTA and CDR2 FQGNSA. Deletions cut 2 bases from V and 11 bases from J, with 15 bases between. There are 13 residues in the CDR3. In DNA form, the CDR3 reads TGTGCCAGCAGCTTAATGGGGACGGGGGAGCAGTACTTC. This sequence encodes CASSLMGTGEQYF.

The gene calls are TRBV6-5 and TRBJ2-7, with D possibly being TRBD1 (6 bases). The germline V gene has CDR1 MNHEY and CDR2 SVGAGI. The length of the CDR3 is 15 residues. With 6 bases removed from V and 1 base from J, the gap between germline ends came to 16 bases. In nucleotides, the CDR3 is TGTGCCAGCAGGCTTGGTTGGCAGGGGTCCTACGAGCAGTACTTC. Amino acids: CASRLGWQGSYEQYF.

CDR3 sequence (DNA): TGCGCCAGCAGCTTTCAACAGGGGAATGGAGGAAAACTGTTTTTT. Translation gives CASSFQQGNGGKLFF. J is TRBJ1-4 and V is TRBV5-1, with TRBD1 matching 7 bases. Germline CDR1 reads SGHRS; CDR2 reads YFSETQ. The CDR3 totals 15 residues. V was clipped by 2 bases and J by 10 bases; unmatched bases: 11.